This T cell receptor beta chain was recovered during a study of response to subunit inactivated influenza vaccine. Points from the study as a whole: With each seasonal influenza vaccination, the authors suggested, few new T cells are recruited.

This clonotype was seen many times. Its antigen is currently unknown. The CDR3 sequence is 16 residues long. Via MiXCR, TCRdb re-called the RT-PCR reads, giving one row per CDR3 protein. The sample lists more than 250,000 distinct CDR3 sequences; around a fifth were seen once. The chain links TRBV21-1 to TRBJ1-1; the table's D call, TRBD1, was not checked against the DNA. TRBV21-1 is assigned pseudogene status. The TCR sequence derives from a man between 50 and 69 years old who received an inactivated influenza vaccine. The source was PBMCs from blood, collected about 19 months after vaccination. The CDR3 DNA sequence: TGTGCCAGCAGCAAGGGGGGGACGGACAATGACACTGAAGCTTTCTTT. Protein sequence: CASSKGGTDNDTEAFF.